One and the same sample provided the 10 T cell receptor beta chains below, sequenced in a study of blood T cell repertoires in COVID-19. The repertoire was sequenced with immunoSEQ multiplex PCR; TCRdb's copy has only in-frame clones and lacks some. The sample consists of over 110,000 clones, around 89% of them appearing once. Sample: peripheral blood. All receptors come from a human donor in a cohort sampled during active COVID-19.

This clone occurred once. V gene TRBV5-4 combines with J gene TRBJ2-2, with 10 bases fitting TRBD2. The germline V gene encodes CDR1 SGHNT and CDR2 YYREEE (reference sequence). The CDR3 length is 16 residues. V trimming: 4 bases; J trimming: 4 bases; junction bases outside the gene matches: 7. The CDR3 is CASSTGLAGVTGELFF. The CDR3 nucleotides read TGTGCCAGCAGCACTGGGCTAGCGGGGGTCACCGGGGAGCTGTTTTTT.

This clone was picked up many times. This chain uses TRBV6-1 with TRBJ1-2; the D gene is possibly TRBD1 (5 bases). Germline V gives CDR1 MNHNS, CDR2 SASEGT. The V gene lost 0 bases and the J gene lost 2 bases, with 10 bases spanning the gap. There are 15 residues in the CDR3. CDR3 sequence reads: CASSEAGGTNYGYTF. The CDR3 nucleotides read TGTGCCAGCAGTGAAGCCGGAGGGACCAACTATGGCTACACCTTC.

This rearrangement joins TRBV7-6 to TRBJ2-7; the match to TRBD1 covers 7 bases. Trimming removed 5 bases from V and 6 bases from J; junction bases left unmatched: 13. Germline V gene lookup returns CDR1 SGHVS and CDR2 FNYEAQ. The CDR3 has 15 amino acids. This CDR3 is CASSPNTGVRSEQYF. The CDR3 DNA sequence: TGTGCCAGCAGCCCAAATACAGGGGTGAGAAGCGAGCAGTACTTC.

The V gene is TRBV19, the J gene TRBJ2-7; 9 nucleotides line up with TRBD1. V lost 2 bases, J lost 4 bases, and 9 bases stayed unmatched. Per germline, CDR1 LNHDA and CDR2 SQIVND (reference sequence). The CDR3 has 16 residues. CDR3 coding DNA: TGTGCCAGTAGTATATCTCCGCCGGGACAGGGATACGAGCAGTACTTC. It translates to CASSISPPGQGYEQYF.

V and J are TRBV12-3 or TRBV12-4 and TRBJ2-5; TRBD2 agrees at 7 bases. This CDR3 contains 12 residues. The J segment lost 5 bases and the V segment lost 6 bases, leaving 3 bases of the junction unmatched. The CDR3 protein is CASSSSGETQYF. The CDR3 nucleotides read TGTGCCAGCAGCTCTAGCGGCGAGACCCAGTACTTC.

The genes are TRBV27 and TRBJ2-7, with TRBD1 as a possible D gene (5 bases). The CDR3 spans 13 residues. The germline gives CDR1 MNHEY, CDR2 SMNVEV (reference sequence). Trimming cost V 4 bases and J 2 bases, with 9 bases left between them. Written as DNA, the CDR3 is TGTGCCAGCAGTTCCGACAGTACCTACGAGCAGTACTTC. Translation gives CASSSDSTYEQYF.

CDR3 sequence (DNA): TGTGCCAGCTCACCTTCAATGACAGGGGAGGGTGAGCAGTTCTTC. Translating gives CASSPSMTGEGEQFF. V usage is TRBV18 and J usage is TRBJ2-1, with D perhaps matching TRBD1 (8 bases). Looked up from germline, CDR1 is KGHSH and CDR2 is LQKENI. The CDR3 spans 15 residues. The germline V and J ends were trimmed by 3 bases and 9 bases, with 18 bases remaining between them. The full variable domain, rest sourced from reference TRBV18 and TRBJ2-1, is NAGVMQNPRHLVRRRGQEARLRCSPMKGHSHVYWYRQLPEEGLKFMVYLQKENIIDESGMPKERFSAEFPKEGPSILRIQQVVRGDSAAYFCASSPSMTGEGEQFFGPGTRLTVL.

This chain joins TRBV9 and TRBJ2-7, with 7 bases identical to TRBD1. CDR3 size: 14 residues. Trimming cost V 0 bases and J 4 bases; bases outside gene matches: 4. Germline V CDR1 and CDR2: SGDLS, YYNGEE. The CDR3 loop is CASSVGQGFYEQYF. The CDR3 DNA follows: TGTGCCAGCAGCGTAGGACAGGGCTTTTACGAGCAGTACTTC.

The J gene is TRBJ2-5, the V gene TRBV6-5, with D perhaps matching TRBD2 (5 bases). The germline gives CDR1 MNHEY, CDR2 SVGAGI. V dropped 6 bases and J dropped 2 bases, with 13 bases sitting between them. There are 14 residues in the CDR3. The CDR3 sequence is CASRSGGRQETQYF. The CDR3 nucleotides read TGTGCCAGCAGGTCCGGAGGTCGGCAAGAGACCCAGTACTTC.

The rearrangement joins TRBV5-1 to TRBJ2-7; 8 nucleotides line up with TRBD1. The CDR3 runs to 16 residues. Per germline, CDR1 SGHRS and CDR2 YFSETQ. V was pared by 4 bases and J by 1 base, with 10 bases of the junction left unmatched. The CDR3 coding sequence is TGCGCCAGCAGCCCTGACAGGGGAACCTATTCCTACGAGCAGTACTTC. As protein: CASSPDRGTYSYEQYF.